The source of this T cell receptor (beta chain) is a study of CD8+ T cells in alopecia areata. Findings and limits, study-wide: Across lesional scalp, and particularly alopecia totalis/universalis, clonality surpassed that of normal scalp. In patients, TCRs were shared less clearly than in mice, and HLA may possibly be involved.

Extracted RNA was reverse transcribed, and the resulting cDNA served as sequencing template. Data came from immunoSEQ multiplex PCR; TCRdb stores just in-frame clones and leaves some out. This sample carries about 110,000 clones, approximately 60% of them seen once, and the ten largest clones take 20% to 25%. Looked up from germline, CDR1 is ENHRY and CDR2 is SYGVKD. V lost 3 bases and J lost 4, with 1 base in between. CDR3 length equals 11 residues. Only a few counts were recorded for this clone. No antigen is known for it. Sequencing was done on a sample of CD8+ T cells sorted from blood. This sequence was found in a human donor in good health. The J gene is TRBJ1-3, the V gene TRBV10-3; D unresolved. The CDR3 region has the DNA TGTGCCATCAGTGAAGGAAACACCATATATTTT. Translated, it gives CAISEGNTIYF.